Listed below are T cell receptor beta chains from one sample, sequenced in a study of neoadjuvant nivolumab and ipilimumab in lung cancer. Produced via immunoSEQ multiplex PCR; TCRdb's table is partial and in-frame only. The sample lists about 28,000 clones; 83% were seen once. Sequencing was performed on tumor tissue, taken after neoadjuvant nivolumab, alone or with ipilimumab, at or shortly before surgery. The receptor source for this set is an adult with non-small cell lung cancer. Each CDR3 is given without its conserved first and last residue. The order of the fields is J gene, V gene, clone size, CDR3 protein. Only part of the rows carry a size: once, few, many, or a class if the clone is expanded.

TRBJ2-7 TRBV18 . ASSSGTGTYEQY
TRBJ1-5 TRBV18 . ASSPGDRNQPQH
TRBJ2-1 TRBV29-1 . SVGTYNEQF
TRBJ1-3 TRBV4-2 . ASSQDGVTGNTIY
TRBJ1-1 TRBV2 . ASSERKGAGTEAF
TRBJ1-1 TRBV19 . ASSITPGNTEAF
TRBJ2-6 TRBV11-3 . ASSLQGAGANVLT
TRBJ1-4 TRBV28 . ASNRGFVENEKLF
TRBJ2-5 TRBV7-2 . ASSARTSPHQETQY
TRBJ2-7 TRBV6-6 . ASSLLDRSYEQY
TRBJ2-7 TRBV7-2 . ASSLTGDYEQY
TRBJ1-1 TRBV7-6 once ASSSSPDRAAF
TRBJ2-1 TRBV7-8 . ASSFSGGVLNEQF
TRBJ2-1 TRBV5-1 . ASSGLTSGSLYEQF
TRBJ2-7 TRBV7-9 . ASSLVGGLPYEQY
TRBJ2-3 TRBV5-1 . ASSLGQGTRDTQY
TRBJ2-5 TRBV30 . AWSVQGEQETQY
TRBJ2-7 TRBV5-1 . ASSLGRTGVFTHYEQY
TRBJ2-3 TRBV7-2 . ASSYPSLAGSDTQY
TRBJ2-2 TRBV10-1 . ASSPGPDLTGELF
TRBJ2-6 TRBV27 . ASSLEAGTGANVLT
TRBJ1-6 TRBV7-8 . ASSGGTGYSPLH
TRBJ2-6 TRBV6-5 few ASSYAGPSGANVLT
TRBJ1-5 TRBV18 . ASSGSNQPQH
TRBJ1-4 TRBV27 . ASSLSRQGGEKLF
TRBJ2-7 TRBV4-1 . ASSQAGREQY
TRBJ1-1 TRBV11-2 few ASSLSSLGWAEAF
TRBJ2-5 TRBV5-1 . ASSLGSSAHQETQY
TRBJ2-7 TRBV6-1 . ASSDHAYEQY
TRBJ2-2 TRBV18 . ASSPPSSTGELF
TRBJ2-7 TRBV5-6 . ASSPEWSGEQY
TRBJ2-1 TRBV5-1 . ASSLTGAEANEQF
TRBJ1-6 TRBV7-9 . ASSLDGGNSPLH
TRBJ1-1 TRBV6-5 few ATRQWGEGNTEAF
TRBJ2-3 TRBV5-1 . ASSSRQVNTQY
TRBJ2-7 TRBV2 . ASSEAPGLPYEQY
TRBJ1-4 TRBV19 . ASSIDLGHSYEKLF
TRBJ1-3 TRBV9 . ASSTGTGNTIY
TRBJ2-7 TRBV27 . ASSKGQGRNYEQY
TRBJ2-5 TRBV5-1 . ASSLSGTLQETQY
TRBJ2-3 TRBV11-2 . ASSFSADTQY
TRBJ2-7 TRBV18 . ASSTGGADEQY
TRBJ2-1 TRBV7-2 . ASSPGQGDYNEQF
TRBJ1-1 TRBV5-1 . ASSLAQDLEAF
TRBJ2-3 TRBV11-3 . ASSLTASTDTQY
TRBJ2-6 TRBV5-4 . ASSYPLPGANVLT
TRBJ1-1 TRBV29-1 . SVEWGGDGDTEAF
TRBJ2-5 TRBV7-9 . ASSLPGDRAETQY
TRBJ2-3 TRBV6-1 . ASSDKTGGITDTQY
TRBJ2-3 TRBV5-1 . ASSLGATTSTDTQY
TRBJ2-7 TRBV11-3 once ASSLGRHEQY
TRBJ2-5 TRBV6-5 . AGTSGSPHETQY
TRBJ1-1 TRBV7-6 . ASSLYDLNTEAF
TRBJ2-7 TRBV7-6 . ASSNGGEQY
TRBJ1-1 TRBV11-1 once ASSRDRGRTEAF